Sequencing of this TCR beta chain was carried out in a study of control samples from healthy donors and cancer patients. The repertoire was sequenced with immunoSEQ multiplex PCR; TCRdb's copy has only in-frame clones and lacks some. The profile shows roughly 150,000 clones, 93% of them singletons. With 1 base removed from V and 11 bases from J, the gap between germline ends came to 11 bases. Germline V lookup: CDR1 MGHRA, CDR2 YSYEKL. This CDR3 is 13 amino acids long. The rearrangement uses TRBV4-1 and TRBJ1-4; D uncertain. Input material: blood. The TCR was taken from a man between 45 and 60 years old in good health. CDR3 bases: TGCGCCAGCAGCCAAGGTCCTTCGGGGAAACTGTTTTTT. Amino acids: CASSQGPSGKLFF.